This passage covers 22 T cell receptor beta chains from one sample sequenced in a study of a mutant IDH1 vaccine in newly diagnosed glioma. Time point noted: week 23, last vaccination. Every single dose of the vaccine, 300 ug of mutant IDH1 20-mer peptide, came with topical imiquimod. What these receptors recognize is not known. The data were produced by immunoSEQ multiplex PCR, yet TCRdb's version contains in-frame clones alone and is incomplete. Among 25,000 to 30,000 clones listed, 82% were seen once. Source: PBMCs, taken from a glioma patient whose treatment included an IDH1 peptide vaccine. The receptors were sampled from a woman aged 25-40 years with glioma.

The chain recombines TRBV4-1 with TRBJ2-7, with 7 bases matching TRBD1. The germline V gene encodes CDR1 MGHRA and CDR2 YSYEKL. Trimming cost V 0 bases and J 3 bases; bases outside gene matches: 5. The CDR3 runs 15 residues. CDR3 in DNA: TGCGCCAGCAGCCAAGATAGGGACAGAGTCTACGAGCAGTACTTC. It yields the protein CASSQDRDRVYEQYF.

The rearrangement uses TRBV7-9 and TRBJ1-1; TRBD1 might be the D (6 bases). V gave up 5 bases and J gave up 5 bases, with 9 bases separating them. Germline loops: CDR1 SEHNR, CDR2 FQNEAQ (reference sequence). The CDR3 totals 12 residues. CDR3 DNA: TGTGCCAGCAGCACTACAGGGACTGAAGCTTTCTTT. This encodes CASSTTGTEAFF. Full variable domain (rest looked up from reference TRBV7-9 and TRBJ1-1): DTGVSQNPRHKITKRGQNVTFRCDPISEHNRLYWYRQTLGQGPEFLTYFQNEAQLEKSRLLSDRFSAERPKGSFSTLEIQRTEQGDSAMYLCASSTTGTEAFFGQGTRLTVV.

The rearrangement uses TRBV5-6 and TRBJ1-1; possible D gene TRBD1, 5 bases. The CDR3 is made up of 17 amino acids. Looked up from germline, CDR1 is SGHDT and CDR2 is YYEEEE. The V gene lost 0 bases and the J gene lost 3 bases, with 18 bases spanning the gap. CDR3 sequence reads: CASSLGMGGKRDTEAFF. The DNA for the CDR3 is TGTGCCAGCAGCTTGGGGATGGGGGGGAAGAGGGACACTGAAGCTTTCTTT. The full variable domain, in which reference TRBV5-6 and TRBJ1-1 provide the parts outside the CDR3, is DAGVTQSPTHLIKTRGQQVTLRCSPKSGHDTVSWYQQALGQGPQFIFQYYEEEERQRGNFPDRFSGHQFPNYSSELNVNALLLGDSALYLCASSLGMGGKRDTEAFFGQGTRLTVV.

The chain is built from TRBV6-1 and TRBJ1-4; TRBD1 matches at 7 bases. This CDR3 spans 14 amino acids. V was pared by 8 bases and J by 4 bases, with 7 bases of the junction left unmatched. The germline V gene has CDR1 MNHNS and CDR2 SASEGT. The CDR3 region has the DNA TGTGCCAGCGAGACAGGGTCGTATAATGAAAAACTGTTTTTT. The encoded protein is CASETGSYNEKLFF.

The chain has TRBV7-9 and TRBJ1-4, with TRBD1 matching 10 bases. The trim removed 8 bases at V and 5 bases at J, leaving 5 bases unmatched. The CDR3 is 14 amino acids. Germline assignment: CDR1 SEHNR and CDR2 FQNEAQ (reference sequence). DNA of the CDR3: TGTGCCAGCGCGCTGGGACAGGGGAATGAAAAACTGTTTTTT. This gives the protein CASALGQGNEKLFF.

V is TRBV19 and J is TRBJ2-7; TRBD1 matches at 9 bases. CDR3 length: 15 residues. V lost 3 bases, J lost 5 bases, and 8 bases stayed unmatched. CDR1 is LNHDA and CDR2 is SQIVND in the germline V gene (reference sequence). CDR3 sequence reads: CASSIGYRGLHEQYF. DNA for the CDR3: TGTGCCAGTAGTATTGGTTACAGGGGGCTCCACGAGCAGTACTTC.

This chain links TRBV29-1 with TRBJ1-5, with 9 nucleotides matching TRBD1. Germline values: CDR1 SQVTM, CDR2 ANQGSEA. There are 15 residues in the CDR3. V lost 3 bases, J lost 2 bases, and 5 bases stayed unmatched. This chain's CDR3 is CSVETGGVGNQPQHF. The CDR3 nucleotides read TGCAGCGTTGAGACAGGGGGAGTGGGCAATCAGCCCCAGCATTTT.

This chain connects TRBV2 to TRBJ2-1; 7 bases fit TRBD1. The germline CDR1 and CDR2 sequences are SNHLY and FYNNEI. The ends lost 10 bases at V and 15 bases at J; junction bases unmatched: 18. The CDR3 is 13 residues long. This chain's CDR3 is CATQGVGQTDSFF. For the CDR3, the DNA is TGTGCCACCCAGGGGGTAGGACAGACAGACTCGTTCTTC.

CDR3 sequence: CASLQGGAGNSPLHF. CDR3 nucleotides: TGTGCCAGTTTACAAGGGGGCGCGGGGAATTCACCCCTCCACTTT. The chain combines TRBV19 with TRBJ1-6, with TRBD1 matching over 7 bases. The CDR3 has 15 amino acids. V lost 8 bases and J lost 7; bases outside the gene matches: 11. The germline V gene encodes CDR1 LNHDA and CDR2 SQIVND (reference sequence).

The chain has TRBV18 and TRBJ1-4; D is unresolved. Germline lookup yields CDR1 KGHSH and CDR2 LQKENI. The CDR3 has 13 amino acids. V was cut by 3 bases and J by 8 bases, with 10 bases left in between. CDR3 DNA sequence: TGTGCCAGCTCACCGACGGTCTCGGAAAAACTGTTTTTT. It codes for CASSPTVSEKLFF.

The chain recombines TRBV9 with TRBJ1-1, with 8 bases matching TRBD1. The CDR3 contains 14 residues. J gave up 2 bases and V 3 bases, and 3 bases lay outside the gene matches. Germline assignment: CDR1 SGDLS and CDR2 YYNGEE. CDR3 DNA sequence: TGTGCCAGCAGCGCCACAGGGGGTAACACTGAAGCTTTCTTT. This encodes CASSATGGNTEAFF.

The V call is TRBV30, the J call TRBJ1-2; TRBD1 agrees at 9 bases. Germline loops: CDR1 GTSNPN, CDR2 SVGIG (reference sequence). Trimming cost V 2 bases and J 4 bases; bases outside gene matches: 5. The CDR3 has 14 amino acids. In DNA, the CDR3 is TGTGCCTGGAGTTACAGGGGGCGAGGCTATGGCTACACCTTC. It is translated as CAWSYRGRGYGYTF.

This chain links TRBV5-4 with TRBJ2-7; the D is unclear. This CDR3 comprises 14 residues. CDR1 and CDR2 (germline): SGHNT, YYREEE (reference sequence). V lost 10 bases and J 5 bases, leaving 22 bases between the germline ends. The CDR3 DNA is TGTGCCTCGTCGATGGTTGTCGGACGCGACGAGCAGTACTTC. Its protein is CASSMVVGRDEQYF.

J is TRBJ1-1 and V is TRBV29-1, with D uncertain. The CDR3 extends over 11 amino acids. The V end lost 4 bases, the J end lost 0 bases, and 3 bases lay between the germline ends. Germline V gene data show CDR1 as SQVTM and CDR2 as ANQGSEA. CDR3 DNA: TGCAGCGTTGTGCTGAACACTGAAGCTTTCTTT. Its translation is CSVVLNTEAFF.

This sequence joins TRBV10-3 and TRBJ1-5, with D tentatively TRBD1 (6 bases). The CDR3 is 15 amino acids. CDR1 is ENHRY and CDR2 is SYGVKD in the germline V gene. The V and J ends lost 10 bases and 1 base respectively, with 17 bases between them. The CDR3 nucleotides are TGTGCCACCCTAGGTGAGGGGGTGAGCAATCAGCCCCAGCATTTT. Protein sequence: CATLGEGVSNQPQHF.

The chain employs TRBV2 and TRBJ1-2, with 8 bases that match TRBD1. In germline, CDR1 is SNHLY, CDR2 FYNNEI. Germline trimming cut 7 bases from V and 6 bases from J; bases unmatched to any gene: 13. The CDR3 totals 15 residues. CDR3: CASTDETGDQHGYTF. CDR3 coding DNA: TGTGCCAGCACCGACGAGACAGGGGACCAACATGGCTACACCTTC. The full variable domain, completed using reference TRBV2 and TRBJ1-2, is EPEVTQTPSHQVTQMGQEVILRCVPISNHLYFYWYRQILGQKVEFLVSFYNNEISEKSEIFDDQFSVERPDGSNFTLKIRSTKLEDSAMYFCASTDETGDQHGYTFGSGTRLTVV.

This sequence joins TRBV5-1 and TRBJ1-6; D is uncertain. The CDR3 sequence is 16 residues long. V dropped 7 bases and J dropped 2 bases, with 16 bases sitting between them. Germline CDR1 SGHRS, CDR2 YFSETQ. This chain's CDR3 is CASSSREGTYNSPLHF. The CDR3 DNA reads TGCGCCAGCTCCTCTCGGGAGGGTACCTATAATTCACCCCTCCACTTT. The full variable domain, completed using reference TRBV5-1 and TRBJ1-6, is KAGVTQTPRYLIKTRGQQVTLSCSPISGHRSVSWYQQTPGQGLQFLFEYFSETQRNKGNFPGRFSGRQFSNSRSEMNVSTLELGDSALYLCASSSREGTYNSPLHFGNGTRLTVT.

The chain joins TRBV7-8 to TRBJ1-5; D is unresolved. CDR3 length: 15 amino acids. Trimming left V 5 bases short and J 3 bases short, with 14 bases between. From germline, CDR1 is SGHVS and CDR2 FQNEAQ. CDR3 residues: CASSQRVFLNQPQHF. CDR3 nucleotide sequence: TGTGCCAGCAGCCAACGGGTCTTCCTCAATCAGCCCCAGCATTTT.

The chain links TRBV19 to TRBJ2-7; TRBD1 matches at 10 bases. Per the germline V gene, CDR1 is LNHDA and CDR2 is SQIVND (reference sequence). The CDR3 runs 15 residues. The V gene end was trimmed by 7 bases and the J gene end by 3 bases; junction bases not matched to a gene: 9. The CDR3 loop is CASNAGQGPGYEQYF. CDR3 bases: TGTGCCAGTAACGCGGGACAGGGGCCCGGCTACGAGCAGTACTTC.

The chain carries TRBV6-5 and TRBJ1-6; tentative D call: TRBD1 (5 bases). The V end lost 7 bases, the J end lost 4 bases, and 14 bases lay between the germline ends. Germline V CDR1 and CDR2: MNHEY, SVGAGI. The CDR3 has 15 amino acids. The chain's CDR3 is CASNRGAGYNSPLHF. CDR3 in DNA: TGTGCCAGCAACCGGGGCGCGGGGTATAATTCACCCCTCCACTTT.

V and J are TRBV11-1 and TRBJ1-4; D unresolved. V was trimmed by 2 bases and J by 8 bases, leaving 6 bases between them. This CDR3 has 12 residues. The V gene's germline CDR1 is SGHAT and CDR2 FQDESV (reference sequence). This CDR3 is CASSLSGEKLFF. As DNA, the CDR3 is TGTGCCAGCAGCTTATCGGGGGAAAAACTGTTTTTT.

The chain recombines TRBV2 with TRBJ1-1; a weak D match, TRBD1 (6 bases). CDR3 length: 13 residues. Germline V lookup: CDR1 SNHLY, CDR2 FYNNEI. The germline V and J ends were trimmed by 6 bases and 4 bases, with 12 bases remaining between them. CDR3 region: CASSFGGLTEAFF. In DNA form, the CDR3 reads TGTGCCAGCAGCTTCGGGGGGCTCACTGAAGCTTTCTTT.